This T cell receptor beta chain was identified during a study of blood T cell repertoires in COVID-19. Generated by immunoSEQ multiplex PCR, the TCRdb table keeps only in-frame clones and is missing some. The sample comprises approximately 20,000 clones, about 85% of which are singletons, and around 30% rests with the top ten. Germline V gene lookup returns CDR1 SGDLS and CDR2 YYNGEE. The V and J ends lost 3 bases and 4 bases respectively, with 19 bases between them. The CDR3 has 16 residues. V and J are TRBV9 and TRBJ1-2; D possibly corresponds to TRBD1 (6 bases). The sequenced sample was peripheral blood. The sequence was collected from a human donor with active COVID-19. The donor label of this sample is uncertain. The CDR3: CASSASWGGAGYGYTF. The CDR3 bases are TGTGCCAGCAGCGCCTCTTGGGGGGGCGCAGGCTATGGCTACACCTTC.